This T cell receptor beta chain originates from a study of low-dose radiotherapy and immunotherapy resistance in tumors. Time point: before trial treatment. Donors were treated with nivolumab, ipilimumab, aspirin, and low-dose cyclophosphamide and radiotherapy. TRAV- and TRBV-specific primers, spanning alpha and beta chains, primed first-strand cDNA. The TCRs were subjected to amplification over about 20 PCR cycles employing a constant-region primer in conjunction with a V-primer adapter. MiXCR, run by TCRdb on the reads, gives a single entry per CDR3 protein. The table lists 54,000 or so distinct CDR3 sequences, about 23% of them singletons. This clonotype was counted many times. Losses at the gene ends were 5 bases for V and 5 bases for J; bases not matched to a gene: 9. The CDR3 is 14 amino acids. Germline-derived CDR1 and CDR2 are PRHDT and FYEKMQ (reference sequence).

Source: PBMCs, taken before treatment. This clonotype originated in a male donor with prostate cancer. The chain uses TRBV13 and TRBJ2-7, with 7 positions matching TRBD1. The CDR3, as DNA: TGTGCCAGCAGCCAGGGGGAGAGGCTCGACGAGCAGTACTTC. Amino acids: CASSQGERLDEQYF.